The source of this T cell receptor beta chain is a study of T cells in Graves' hyperthyroidism and ophthalmopathy. J was trimmed by 5 bases and V by 6 bases; bases with no gene match: 9. The length of the CDR3 is 15 residues. Regarding the study as a whole: Also found in blood were most expanded thyroid clonotypes above 0.001.

The study enrolled patients aged 18 to 65 with newly diagnosed hyperthyroidism of under 2 months' duration. Amplification targeted TCR beta CDR3 regions from RNA transcripts. A first-round RT-PCR of the TCR CDR3 used the HTBI primer set. TCRdb redid the calling of the multiplex PCR reads with MiXCR, one entry per CDR3 protein. The table shows a few hundred thousand distinct CDR3 sequences, with roughly 25% occurring only once. This clonotype was counted many times. Antigen specificity is unknown. The TCR comes from a man aged 50-59 years with Graves' hyperthyroidism. Material: blood. The chain couples TRBV12-3 or TRBV12-4 to TRBJ2-2; 7 positions match TRBD2. The CDR3 loop reads CASSPAGRGTGELFF. CDR3 sequence (DNA): TGTGCCAGCAGCCCAGCGGGGAGGGGAACCGGGGAGCTGTTTTTT.